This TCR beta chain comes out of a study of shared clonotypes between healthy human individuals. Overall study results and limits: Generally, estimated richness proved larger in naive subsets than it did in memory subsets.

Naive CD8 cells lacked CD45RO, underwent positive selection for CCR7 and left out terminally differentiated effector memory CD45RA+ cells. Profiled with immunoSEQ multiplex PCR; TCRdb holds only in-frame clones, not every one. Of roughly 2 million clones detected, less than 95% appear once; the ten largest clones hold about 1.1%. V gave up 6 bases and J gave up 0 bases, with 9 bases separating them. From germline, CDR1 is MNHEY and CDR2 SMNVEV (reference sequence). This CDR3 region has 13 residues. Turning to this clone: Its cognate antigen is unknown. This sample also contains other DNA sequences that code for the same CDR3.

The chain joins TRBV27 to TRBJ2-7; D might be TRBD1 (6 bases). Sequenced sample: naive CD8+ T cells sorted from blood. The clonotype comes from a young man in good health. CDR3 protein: CASRVGGSYEQYF. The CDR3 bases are TGTGCCAGCAGGGTAGGGGGCTCCTACGAGCAGTACTTC.